Shown below are 23 T cell receptor beta chains from a single sample sequenced in a study of CD8+CD57+ T cells in acquired aplastic anemia. Profiles of TCR beta VDJ and CDR3 were generated from a genomic DNA template. TCRdb processed the reads anew with MiXCR; each CDR3 protein has one entry. The top ten hold 8% to 10% of the sample, which has under 200,000 distinct CDR3 sequences, just under 50% seen once. CD8+CD57+ cell expansion had been shown by flow cytometry in patients chosen for sequencing. Specimen: sorted CD4+, CD8+, or CD8+CD57+ T cells (not recorded which) from PBMCs. The receptors were gathered from a human donor with aplastic anemia.

Many counts were recorded for this clonotype. This chain uses TRBV19 with TRBJ1-2, with 9 bases aligning to TRBD1. CDR1 and CDR2 (germline): LNHDA, SQIVND (reference sequence). V was pared by 5 bases and J by 3 bases, with 4 bases of the junction left unmatched. The CDR3 runs 14 residues. The chain's CDR3 is CASSSRDRDYGYTF. The CDR3 DNA follows: TGTGCCAGTAGTTCCCGGGACAGGGACTATGGCTACACCTTC. Full variable domain (outside the CDR3, taken from reference TRBV19 and TRBJ1-2): DGGITQSPKYLFRKEGQNVTLSCEQNLNHDAMYWYRQDPGQGLRLIYYSQIVNDFQKGDIAEGYSVSREKKESFPLTVTSAQKNPTAFYLCASSSRDRDYGYTFGSGTRLTVV.

The chain is built from TRBV10-2 and TRBJ1-1, with unresolved D. The CDR3 totals 13 residues. Germline-derived CDR1 and CDR2 are WSHSY and SAAADI. V lost 2 bases and J lost 1, with 5 bases in between. CDR3 protein: CASSEQANTEAFF. The CDR3 DNA is TGCGCCAGCAGTGAGCAGGCGAACACTGAAGCTTTCTTT.

CDR3 sequence (DNA): TGCAGCGTGACTACCTACCAAGAGACCCAGTACTTC. It encodes CSVTTYQETQYF. This chain joins TRBV29-1 and TRBJ2-5; TRBD2 might be the D (5 bases). Trimming removed 6 bases from V and 0 bases from J, with 8 bases in between. This CDR3 contains 12 residues. Germline lookup yields CDR1 SQVTM and CDR2 ANQGSEA.

In this sample, this clonotype turned up many times. This sequence joins TRBV6-1 and TRBJ2-7; 8 bases line up with TRBD2. The CDR3 loop spans 13 amino acids. Germline lookup yields CDR1 MNHNS and CDR2 SASEGT. The V segment lost 7 bases and the J segment 2 bases; nucleotides outside the gene matches: 4. The CDR3 loop is CASTGGNAYEQYF. The CDR3 nucleotides read TGTGCCAGCACGGGGGGGAACGCCTACGAGCAGTACTTC.

The chain combines TRBV24-1 with TRBJ2-2; D possibly uses TRBD1 or TRBD2 (6 bases each). With 2 bases removed from V and 5 bases from J, the gap between germline ends came to 8 bases. Germline CDR1 is KGHDR and CDR2 is SFDVKD. CDR3 length equals 14 residues. The CDR3 protein is CATSDSGATGELFF. Here the CDR3 DNA reads TGTGCCACCAGTGATTCGGGGGCAACCGGGGAGCTGTTTTTT.

This clonotype was seen ten or more times. J is TRBJ2-3 and V is TRBV20-1; TRBD2 might be the D (6 bases). The CDR3 runs to 16 residues. CDR1 is DFQATT and CDR2 is SNEGSKA in the germline V gene (reference sequence). V lost 6 bases, J lost 0 bases, and 19 bases lay in between. The CDR3 here is CSALKFSGPSTDTQYF. The CDR3 DNA reads TGCAGTGCCCTAAAATTCAGCGGGCCTAGCACAGATACGCAGTATTTT.

This chain joins TRBV2 and TRBJ2-7; 7 nucleotides agree with TRBD2. The CDR3 is 14 residues long. The V segment lost 4 bases and the J segment 3 bases; nucleotides outside the gene matches: 6. The germline V gene encodes CDR1 SNHLY and CDR2 FYNNEI. The CDR3 region has the DNA TGTGCCAGCAGTGCCTCTAGCGGAAACTACGAGCAGTACTTC. Amino acid sequence: CASSASSGNYEQYF.

This clonotype was recorded many times. V and J are TRBV11-3 and TRBJ1-3; tentative D call: TRBD1 (5 bases). Germline-derived CDR1 and CDR2 are SGHNT and YENEEA. Trimming took off 1 base at V and 4 bases at J, with 8 bases between the two ends. The CDR3 totals 14 residues. The DNA of the CDR3 is TGTGCCAGCAGCTTAGCCAGGGCCGGAAACACCATATATTTT. Its protein product is CASSLARAGNTIYF.

This chain connects TRBV19 to TRBJ2-1, with 8 bases fitting TRBD2. Per the germline V gene, CDR1 is LNHDA and CDR2 is SQIVND (reference sequence). This CDR3 is 13 amino acids long. Trimming at V came to 4 bases and at J to 13 bases, leaving 9 bases not matched to a gene. CDR3 amino acids: CASSSGLAAVQFF. The CDR3 DNA reads TGTGCCAGTAGTAGCGGACTAGCTGCGGTTCAGTTCTTC.

DNA of the CDR3: TGCGCCAGCAGGGGTGCGGCAGGGGAGTATGGCTACACCTTC. Encoded protein: CASRGAAGEYGYTF. V gene TRBV5-1 combines with J gene TRBJ1-2; maybe TRBD1 (6 bases). The CDR3 is made up of 14 amino acids. Germline assignment: CDR1 SGHRS and CDR2 YFSETQ. Deletions cut 5 bases from V and 5 bases from J, with 16 bases between.

The CDR3: CASTRQRSPLHF. In DNA, the CDR3 is TGTGCCAGCACCCGACAGAGGTCACCCCTCCACTTT. The chain uses TRBV5-6 and TRBJ1-6, with a weak D call TRBD1 (5 bases). Trimming removed 6 bases from V and 10 bases from J, with 11 bases in between. Germline CDR1 reads SGHDT; CDR2 reads YYEEEE. This CDR3 has 12 amino acids.

The chain couples TRBV2 to TRBJ1-1; D possibly corresponds to TRBD1 (5 bases). This CDR3 is 13 amino acids long. The ends were cut back, 3 bases at V and 5 bases at J, with 10 bases in the middle. From germline, CDR1 is SNHLY and CDR2 FYNNEI. For the CDR3, the DNA is TGTGCCAGCAGTGATCAGGGAGGAACTGAAGCTTTCTTT. As protein: CASSDQGGTEAFF.

The J gene is TRBJ2-7, the V gene TRBV25-1; TRBD1 or TRBD2 may be the D gene (5 bases each). Trimming stripped 4 bases from V and 4 bases from J, with 14 bases between. CDR3 length equals 14 residues. Germline values: CDR1 MGHDK, CDR2 SYGVNS. CDR3 bases: TGTGCCAGCAGTGTATCCCTGGGACGTTACGAGCAGTACTTC. This encodes CASSVSLGRYEQYF.

The V and J genes are TRBV25-1 and TRBJ1-1; D is ambiguous. Germline-derived CDR1 and CDR2 are MGHDK and SYGVNS. Trimming cost V 1 base and J 5 bases, with 8 bases left between them. This CDR3 comprises 13 residues. The CDR3 reads CASSESLATEAFF. The CDR3 coding sequence is TGTGCCAGCAGTGAATCCCTGGCGACTGAAGCTTTCTTT. Variable domain in full (rest from reference TRBV25-1 and TRBJ1-1): EADIYQTPRYLVIGTGKKITLECSQTMGHDKMYWYQQDPGMELHLIHYSYGVNSTEKGDLSSESTVSRIRTEHFPLTLESARPSHTSQYLCASSESLATEAFFGQGTRLTVV.

This clonotype was detected ten times or more. The rearrangement links TRBV6-2 or TRBV6-3 to TRBJ1-3, with TRBD1 as a possible D gene (5 bases). Germline loops: CDR1 MNHEY, CDR2 SVGEGT. The CDR3 totals 17 residues. V gave up 6 bases and J gave up 0 bases, with 18 bases separating them. In DNA, the CDR3 is TGTGCCAGCAGGGACCTCCTTGGCAGGGACTCTGGAAACACCATATATTTT. Its protein is CASRDLLGRDSGNTIYF.

The table lists this clonotype with a few counts. The gene calls are TRBV30 and TRBJ1-1, with 7 positions matching TRBD1. With 2 bases clipped from V and 2 bases from J, the junction kept 5 bases outside the gene matches. The CDR3 extends over 14 amino acids. The germline V gene has CDR1 GTSNPN and CDR2 SVGIG (reference sequence). The CDR3 spells CAWSRDSKNTEAFF. The CDR3 DNA sequence: TGTGCCTGGAGTCGGGACAGTAAAAACACTGAAGCTTTCTTT.

This clonotype came up many times. CDR3 nucleotides: TGCAGTGCTGCTACTAGCGGGAGGGCTAATGAGCAGTTCTTC. Protein: CSAATSGRANEQFF. The rearrangement uses TRBV20-1 and TRBJ2-1; 13 bases map to TRBD2. Losses at the gene ends were 5 bases for V and 7 bases for J; bases not matched to a gene: 5. The CDR3 sequence is 14 residues long. Germline V gene sequence: CDR1 DFQATT, CDR2 SNEGSKA (reference sequence).

At least ten counts were recorded for this clonotype. The CDR3 DNA reads as TGTGCCAGCAGCCCACCTAGCGGGGAAACGTTCTTC. Its protein is CASSPPSGETFF. The gene calls are TRBV9 and TRBJ2-1, with TRBD2 identical over 9 bases. Germline trimming cut 4 bases from V and 15 bases from J; bases unmatched to any gene: 8. The germline V gene encodes CDR1 SGDLS and CDR2 YYNGEE. This CDR3 is 12 amino acids long.

The chain is built from TRBV4-1 and TRBJ2-4, with D possibly matching TRBD2 (6 bases). CDR3 length: 15 residues. From germline, CDR1 is MGHRA and CDR2 YSYEKL. Trimming stripped 3 bases from V and 8 bases from J, with 17 bases between. This CDR3 reads CASSHKSRERDIQYF. CDR3 DNA: TGCGCCAGCAGCCACAAGTCCCGGGAGAGGGACATTCAGTACTTC.

This clonotype was seen only a few times. One end of the junction varies from germline; a read error may be responsible. This sequence joins TRBV7-6 and TRBJ2-1, with unresolved D. The CDR3 contains 14 residues. Germline CDR1 is SGHVS and CDR2 is FNYEAQ. The CDR3 loop reads CASSLGNSYNGQFF. CDR3 sequence (DNA): TGTGCCAGCAGCTTAGGTAACTCCTACAATGGGCAGTTCTTT.

There are a few counts of this clonotype. The junction shows a germline mismatch at one end, possibly a read error. The chain couples TRBV5-1 to TRBJ1-1; D is possibly TRBD1 (6 bases). Germline V CDR1 and CDR2: SGHRS, YFSETQ. This CDR3 is 13 amino acids long. This CDR3 reads CASSLGGGTEAFF. Here the CDR3 DNA reads TGTGCCAGTAGTTTAGGGGGGGGTACTGAAGCTTTCTTT. The whole variable domain, filled in from reference TRBV5-1 and TRBJ1-1, reads KAGVTQTPRYLIKTRGQQVTLSCSPISGHRSVSWYQQTPGQGLQFLFEYFSETQRNKGNFPGRFSGRQFSNSRSEMNVSTLELGDSALYLCASSLGGGTEAFFGQGTRLTVV.

This clonotype appeared many times. The chain is built from TRBV9 and TRBJ1-2; D possibly corresponds to TRBD1 (6 bases). Germline assignment: CDR1 SGDLS and CDR2 YYNGEE. Trimming shortened V by 3 bases and J by 0 bases, and 15 bases separated the two germline ends. This CDR3 comprises 16 residues. The CDR3 DNA reads as TGTGCCAGCAGCGCTACAGGACAGACGCCTAACTATGGCTACACCTTC. Translating it yields CASSATGQTPNYGYTF.

As regards this clonotype: One junction end disagrees with the germline gene, perhaps due to a read error. This chain joins TRBV7-9 and TRBJ1-3; D gene ambiguous. Germline V gene sequence: CDR1 SEHNR, CDR2 FQNEAQ (reference sequence). The length of the CDR3 is 13 residues. For the CDR3, the DNA is TGTGCCAGCAGCTTAGCGGGTGGAGACACCATATATTTT. Its translation: CASSLAGGDTIYF.